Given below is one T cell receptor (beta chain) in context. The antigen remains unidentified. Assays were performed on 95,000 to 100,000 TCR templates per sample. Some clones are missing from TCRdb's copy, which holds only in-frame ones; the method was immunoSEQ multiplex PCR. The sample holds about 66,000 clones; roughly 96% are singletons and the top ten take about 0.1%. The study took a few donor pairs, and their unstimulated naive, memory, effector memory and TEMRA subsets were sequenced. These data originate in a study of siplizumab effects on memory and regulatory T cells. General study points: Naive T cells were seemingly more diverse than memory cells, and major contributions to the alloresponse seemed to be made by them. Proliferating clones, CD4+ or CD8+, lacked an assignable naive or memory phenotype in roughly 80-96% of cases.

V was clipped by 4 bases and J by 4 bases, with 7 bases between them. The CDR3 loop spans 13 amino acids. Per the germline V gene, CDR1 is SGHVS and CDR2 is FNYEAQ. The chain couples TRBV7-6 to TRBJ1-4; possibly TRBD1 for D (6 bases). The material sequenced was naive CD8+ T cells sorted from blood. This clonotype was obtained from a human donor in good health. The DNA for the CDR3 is TGTGCCAGCAGCTCAGGGGATAATGAAAAACTGTTTTTT. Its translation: CASSSGDNEKLFF.